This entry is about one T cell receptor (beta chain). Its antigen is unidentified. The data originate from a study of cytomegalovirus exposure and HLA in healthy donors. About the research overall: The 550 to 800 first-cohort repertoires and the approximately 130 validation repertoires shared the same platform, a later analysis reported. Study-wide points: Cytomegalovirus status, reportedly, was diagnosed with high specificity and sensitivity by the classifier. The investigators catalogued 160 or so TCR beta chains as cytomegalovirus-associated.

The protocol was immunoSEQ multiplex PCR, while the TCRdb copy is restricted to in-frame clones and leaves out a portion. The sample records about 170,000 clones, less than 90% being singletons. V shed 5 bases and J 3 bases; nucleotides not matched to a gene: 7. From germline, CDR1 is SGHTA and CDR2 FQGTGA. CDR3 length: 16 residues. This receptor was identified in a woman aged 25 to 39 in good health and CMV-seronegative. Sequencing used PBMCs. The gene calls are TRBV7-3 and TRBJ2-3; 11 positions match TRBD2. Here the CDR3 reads CASSRLAGGRTDTQYF. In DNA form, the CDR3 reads TGTGCCAGCAGCCGCTTAGCGGGAGGGCGAACAGATACGCAGTATTTT. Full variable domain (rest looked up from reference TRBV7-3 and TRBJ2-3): GAGVSQTPSNKVTEKGKYVELRCDPISGHTALYWYRQSLGQGPEFLIYFQGTGAADDSGLPNDRFFAVRPEGSVSTLKIQRTERGDSAVYLCASSRLAGGRTDTQYFGPGTRLTVL.